This T cell receptor (beta chain) was captured by sequencing in a study of neoadjuvant nivolumab and ipilimumab in lung cancer. Profiled with immunoSEQ multiplex PCR; TCRdb holds only in-frame clones, not every one. The data hold more than 40,000 clones, with roughly 90% observed a single time. This TCR derives from an adult with non-small cell lung cancer. Some clones in this sample may be carry-over from other donors' samples. Sequencing was performed on blood, taken before neoadjuvant nivolumab, alone or with ipilimumab.

In DNA, the CDR3 is TGTGCCAGCAGTTACTCAGGGGACACCCACTACGAGCAGTACTTC. Encoded protein: CASSYSGDTHYEQYF. This chain joins TRBV6-5 and TRBJ2-7; a weak D match, TRBD1 (6 bases). The CDR3 consists of 15 residues. Germline assignment: CDR1 MNHEY and CDR2 SVGAGI. V lost 0 bases and J 3 bases, leaving 12 bases between the germline ends.